Below are 20 T cell receptor beta chains sequenced from a single sample in a study of T cells in Graves' hyperthyroidism and ophthalmopathy. TCR beta CDR3 regions were amplified from RNA. Carried out on the TCR CDR3, a first-round RT-PCR used the HTBI primer set. One entry per CDR3 protein results from TCRdb running MiXCR on the multiplex PCR reads. The sample has fewer than 350,000 distinct CDR3 sequences, roughly an eighth seen once. The source material was blood. Receptors were obtained from a woman aged 35 to 49 with Graves' hyperthyroidism.

This clonotype was detected many times. CDR3 region: CASLGAGVFGANVLTF. The CDR3 bases are TGTGCCAGCTTGGGGGCAGGGGTGTTTGGGGCCAACGTCCTGACTTTC. The V and J genes are TRBV5-5 and TRBJ2-6, with D perhaps matching TRBD1 (6 bases). Germline V gives CDR1 SGHKS, CDR2 YYEKEE (reference sequence). Trimming pared 7 bases from V and 3 bases from J, leaving 17 bases between. The CDR3 contains 16 residues.

This clonotype was recorded many times. The chain has TRBV28 and TRBJ1-2; 7 bases map to TRBD1. Losses at the gene ends were 6 bases for V and 8 bases for J; bases not matched to a gene: 6. This CDR3 is 12 amino acids long. The germline CDR1 and CDR2 sequences are MDHEN and SYDVKM. CDR3 nucleotides: TGTGCCAGCAGCCAGACAGGGTTAGGCTACACCTTC. Translated: CASSQTGLGYTF.

The sample holds many counts of this clonotype. The V and J genes are TRBV3-1 and TRBJ1-6, with 9 bases identical to TRBD1. With 4 bases clipped from V and 13 bases from J, the junction kept 11 bases outside the gene matches. Germline values: CDR1 LGHDT, CDR2 YNNKEL (reference sequence). This CDR3 has 15 amino acids. The CDR3 nucleotides read TGTGCCAGCAGCCTATCGGGGACAGGGAGAGTCCCCCTCCACTTT. This sequence encodes CASSLSGTGRVPLHF.

This clonotype was observed many times. The chain combines TRBV28 with TRBJ2-2; maybe TRBD2 (6 bases). This CDR3 spans 14 amino acids. Germline CDR1 reads MDHEN; CDR2 reads SYDVKM. The V end was cut by 7 bases, the J end by 4 bases, with 13 bases between. This CDR3 reads CASNEVGGTGELFF. CDR3 bases: TGTGCCAGCAACGAGGTGGGGGGCACCGGGGAGCTGTTTTTT.

In its sample, this clonotype was seen many times. This sequence joins TRBV2 and TRBJ1-5; perhaps TRBD1 as D (6 bases). Germline V gene lookup returns CDR1 SNHLY and CDR2 FYNNEI. Trimming shortened V by 6 bases and J by 5 bases, and 17 bases separated the two germline ends. The CDR3 length is 15 residues. In DNA form, the CDR3 reads TGTGCCAGCAGCCTACGAGGGGGACCCGATCAGCCCCAGCATTTT. It specifies CASSLRGGPDQPQHF.

J is TRBJ2-1 and V is TRBV6-5, with 11 bases matching TRBD2. The CDR3 loop spans 15 amino acids. Germline V gene sequence: CDR1 MNHEY, CDR2 SVGAGI. V shed 3 bases, J shed 8 bases, and the junction held 6 bases outside the gene matches. DNA of the CDR3: TGTGCCAGCAGTTATAGACTAGCGGGACGGCATGAGCAGTTCTTC. The encoded protein is CASSYRLAGRHEQFF.

This clonotype appeared a single time. A much larger clone differs by one base, so this may be a read error. The V gene is TRBV19, the J gene TRBJ2-7; D perhaps matches TRBD2 (6 bases). CDR3 length: 14 residues. Between the trimmed V and J ends, which lost 3 bases and 7 bases, there was a span of 16 bases. CDR1 LNHDA and CDR2 SQIVND come from the germline V gene (reference sequence). CDR3: CASSISRGGLEQYF. In DNA, the CDR3 is TGTGCCAGTAGTATTTCCCGCGGAGGGCTTGAGCAGTACTTC.

In its sample, this clonotype was seen many times. The chain has TRBV3-1 and TRBJ2-7, with 7 bases identical to TRBD1. The V gene end was trimmed by 1 base and the J gene end by 2 bases; junction bases not matched to a gene: 2. CDR1 and CDR2 from the germline V gene are LGHDT and YNNKEL (reference sequence). The CDR3 is 14 amino acids. The chain's CDR3 is CASSQGTGTYEQYF. CDR3 DNA sequence: TGTGCCAGCAGCCAAGGGACAGGAACCTACGAGCAGTACTTC.

The gene calls are TRBV30 and TRBJ2-7; 7 bases agree with TRBD2. With 0 bases clipped from V and 0 bases from J, the junction kept 11 bases outside the gene matches. The CDR3 contains 17 residues. Per the germline V gene, CDR1 is GTSNPN and CDR2 is SVGIG (reference sequence). The DNA for the CDR3 is TGTGCCTGGAGTGTAGCTGAGCGGGAAATATTCTCCTACGAGCAGTACTTC. Its protein product is CAWSVAEREIFSYEQYF.

Only a few counts were recorded for this clonotype. The rearrangement uses TRBV24-1 and TRBJ2-1; 7 bases line up with TRBD2. The CDR3 consists of 13 residues. Per germline, CDR1 KGHDR and CDR2 SFDVKD. V dropped 7 bases and J dropped 10; count of bases not matched to a gene: 9. The CDR3 sequence: CATSGSGLREQFF. Here the CDR3 DNA reads TGTGCCACCAGCGGGTCGGGACTACGGGAGCAGTTCTTC.

The sample holds many counts of this clonotype. The J gene is TRBJ2-1, the V gene TRBV7-8, with 7 bases matching TRBD2. The V gene end was trimmed by 5 bases and the J gene end by 4 bases; junction bases not matched to a gene: 14. The CDR3 is 17 amino acids. The germline gives CDR1 SGHVS, CDR2 FQNEAQ. The CDR3 loop reads CASSPGTSANIYNEQFF. Here the CDR3 DNA reads TGTGCCAGCAGCCCAGGAACTAGCGCAAACATATACAATGAGCAGTTCTTC.

This clonotype has at least ten counts. The chain links TRBV7-9 to TRBJ2-3; 8 nucleotides align to TRBD1. V lost 8 bases, J lost 3 bases, and 7 bases stayed unmatched. CDR1 SEHNR and CDR2 FQNEAQ come from the germline V gene (reference sequence). The CDR3 spans 14 residues. As DNA, the CDR3 is TGTGCCAGCCGCGACAGGGGACGGACAGATACGCAGTATTTT. This encodes CASRDRGRTDTQYF.

Details on this clonotype: Since a much larger clone is just one base distant, this may be a read error. The J gene is TRBJ1-5, the V gene TRBV4-1, with 7 bases aligning to TRBD1. Germline V gives CDR1 MGHRA, CDR2 YSYEKL. This CDR3 region has 15 residues. The trim removed 1 base at V and 6 bases at J, leaving 6 bases unmatched. CDR3 sequence (DNA): TGCGCCAGCAGCCAAGTAGCGCAGGGGGGTCAGCCCCAGCATTTT. Protein: CASSQVAQGGQPQHF.

This clonotype was picked up many times. The chain joins TRBV7-2 to TRBJ2-1; 9 bases are a match to TRBD1. Unmatched junction bases numbered 1, after V lost 8 bases and J lost 2 bases. CDR1 and CDR2 (germline): SGHTA, FQGNSA. The CDR3 totals 13 residues. This chain's CDR3 is CASRDRAYNEQFF. CDR3 bases: TGTGCCAGCCGGGACAGGGCCTACAATGAGCAGTTCTTC.

On this clonotype itself: A much larger clone differs from this one at a single base, so this may be a read error. The chain carries TRBV5-4 and TRBJ1-6; weak D call: TRBD1 (6 bases). The CDR3 has 14 residues. V was pared by 1 base and J by 10 bases, with 12 bases between. Germline loops: CDR1 SGHNT, CDR2 YYREEE (reference sequence). CDR3 protein: CASSLNRVDSPLHF. The CDR3 DNA reads as TGTGCCAGCAGCTTGAACAGGGTGGACTCACCCCTCCACTTT.

In regard to this clonotype: This could be a read error, since a much larger clone is one nucleotide away. The chain links TRBV2 to TRBJ1-4; D is possibly TRBD1 (5 bases). V lost 7 bases, J lost 0 bases, and 9 bases lay in between. Germline CDR1 is SNHLY and CDR2 is FYNNEI. The CDR3 is 14 residues long. The CDR3 DNA reads as TGTGCCAGCACGCAGGGCTCAACTAATGAAAAACTGTTTTTT. Translated: CASTQGSTNEKLFF.

At least ten counts were recorded for this clonotype. V and J are TRBV12-3 or TRBV12-4 and TRBJ2-1, with 8 bases identical to TRBD2. V trimming: 3 bases; J trimming: 9 bases; junction bases outside the gene matches: 13. This CDR3 is 16 amino acids long. This CDR3 is CASSLTGTSRFGEQFF. The CDR3 DNA reads as TGTGCCAGCAGTTTGACGGGGACTAGTCGATTTGGTGAGCAGTTCTTC.

This sequence joins TRBV5-4 and TRBJ1-4; TRBD1 matches at 11 bases. CDR3 length equals 16 residues. Trimming removed 4 bases from V and 8 bases from J; junction bases left unmatched: 10. Germline CDR1 and CDR2: SGHNT and YYREEE (reference sequence). The CDR3 loop reads CASSRTGGPKPEKLFF. The CDR3 nucleotides are TGTGCCAGCAGCCGGACAGGGGGCCCGAAACCGGAAAAACTGTTTTTT.

This clonotype was seen at least ten times. CDR3 loop: CASSPSDRGRGYEQYF. CDR3 bases: TGTGCCAGCAGTCCCTCGGACAGGGGAAGGGGATACGAGCAGTACTTC. The V gene is TRBV28, the J gene TRBJ2-7; TRBD1 matches at 9 bases. The V segment lost 5 bases and the J segment 4 bases; nucleotides outside the gene matches: 12. Per germline, CDR1 MDHEN and CDR2 SYDVKM. The CDR3 extends over 16 amino acids.

This clonotype was detected a few times. The chain employs TRBV29-1 and TRBJ2-5; D not certain. This CDR3 comprises 10 residues. The germline V and J ends were trimmed by 4 bases and 5 bases, with 5 bases remaining between them. The germline V gene encodes CDR1 SQVTM and CDR2 ANQGSEA. The chain's CDR3 is CSVVRETQYF. The CDR3 DNA follows: TGCAGCGTTGTCCGGGAGACCCAGTACTTC.